This T cell receptor beta chain came from a study of cytotoxic CD8 clonotypes in ibrutinib-treated CLL. This clone was found a few times. The CDR3 length is 13 residues. The germline V and J ends were trimmed by 9 bases and 4 bases, with 13 bases remaining between them. CDR1 and CDR2 from the germline V gene are SGHTA and FQGNSA. Assay used: immunoSEQ multiplex PCR; TCRdb lists only in-frame clones, some missing. The sample lists hundreds of thousands of clones; 60% to 80% were seen once. This TCR was recovered from a human donor with chronic lymphocytic leukemia. The rearrangement links TRBV7-2 to TRBJ2-1; D gene ambiguous. Sequencing was performed on PBMCs, taken after 12 months of ibrutinib treatment. The DNA of the CDR3 is TGTGCCAGTTCAGGCCCAAATTACAATGAGCAGTTCTTC. This translates into CASSGPNYNEQFF. Full variable domain (rest looked up from reference TRBV7-2 and TRBJ2-1): GAGVSQSPSNKVTEKGKDVELRCDPISGHTALYWYRQSLGQGLEFLIYFQGNSAPDKSGLPSDRFSAERTGGSVSTLTIQRTQQEDSAVYLCASSGPNYNEQFFGPGTRLTVL.